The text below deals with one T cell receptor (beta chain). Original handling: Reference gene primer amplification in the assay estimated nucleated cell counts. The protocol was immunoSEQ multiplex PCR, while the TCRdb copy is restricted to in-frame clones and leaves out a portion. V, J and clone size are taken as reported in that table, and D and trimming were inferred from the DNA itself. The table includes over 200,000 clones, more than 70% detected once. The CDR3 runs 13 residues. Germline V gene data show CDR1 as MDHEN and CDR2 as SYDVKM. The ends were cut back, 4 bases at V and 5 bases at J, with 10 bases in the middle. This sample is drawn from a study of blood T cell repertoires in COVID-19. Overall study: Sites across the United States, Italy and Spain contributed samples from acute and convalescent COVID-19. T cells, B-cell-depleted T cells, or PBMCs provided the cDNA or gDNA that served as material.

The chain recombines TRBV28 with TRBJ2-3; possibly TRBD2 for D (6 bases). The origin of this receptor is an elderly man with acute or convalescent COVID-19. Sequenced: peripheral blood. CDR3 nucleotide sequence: TGTGCCAGCAGTTACCCGGGGGTAGATACGCAGTATTTT. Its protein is CASSYPGVDTQYF.